This paragraph reports one TCR beta chain. The CDR3 has 16 amino acids. The V and J ends lost 4 bases and 1 base, in that order; junction bases with no gene match: 6. Germline V gene data show CDR1 as LGHNT and CDR2 as FRNRAP. Generated by immunoSEQ multiplex PCR, the TCRdb table keeps only in-frame clones and is missing some. The sample has about 70,000 clones; approximately 85% are singletons. This sample is drawn from a study of blood T cell repertoires in COVID-19. Across the study: Samples came from the United States, Italy and Spain, spanning acute and convalescent COVID-19.

This sequence joins TRBV12-5 and TRBJ2-7; the match to TRBD1 covers 11 bases. The material sequenced was peripheral blood. This TCR derives from a man older than 75 with acute or convalescent COVID-19. CDR3 residues: CASGSSGTGGSYEQYF. CDR3 DNA sequence: TGTGCTAGTGGTTCATCCGGGACAGGGGGTTCCTACGAGCAGTACTTC.